The 16 T cell receptor beta chains presented below share a single source sample, sequenced in a study of T-cell memory formation after mild COVID-19 (dated by TCRdb to about 2021). The library was built by means of 5' RACE. The instrument given in TCRdb is Illumina NovaSeq 6000. TCRdb itself trimmed the public reads at Q25 with fastp, ran MiXCR and retained productive beta chains. A single entry per CDR3 protein holds the most common genes and DNA from its merged rows. Across this sample there are 350,000 to 450,000 distinct CDR3 sequences, with 13% to 15% seen only once. 22% of the sample is in the top ten clones. Sequencing was performed on PBMCs or a T cell subset sorted from them (not recorded which). The receptors were sampled from a man younger than 35 who had mild COVID-19 (a few samples of this study predate the infection). The sample titles of this study are shuffled in the database, so cell type and time point are left out; the donor was told from shared clones.

This clonotype has at least ten counts. This chain joins TRBV2 and TRBJ2-5; D is unclear. Trimming cost V 5 bases and J 4 bases, with 8 bases left between them. The germline V gene has CDR1 SNHLY and CDR2 FYNNEI. CDR3 length: 12 amino acids. DNA for the CDR3: TGTGCCAGCAGTCCTGGTCGAGAGACCCAGTACTTC. It codes for CASSPGRETQYF.

Written as DNA, the CDR3 is TGCGCCAGCAGAATACTAGCGGGGGGGCCCCAGGAGACCCAGTACTTC. Translation gives CASRILAGGPQETQYF. This sequence joins TRBV5-1 and TRBJ2-5; 13 bases match TRBD2. The CDR3 consists of 16 residues. The V gene's germline CDR1 is SGHRS and CDR2 YFSETQ. The ends lost 5 bases at V and 5 bases at J; junction bases unmatched: 9.

The table lists this clonotype with many counts. The rearrangement joins TRBV5-1 to TRBJ2-3; possible D gene TRBD2, 5 bases. The V and J ends lost 4 bases and 2 bases respectively, with 17 bases between them. Germline V gene lookup returns CDR1 SGHRS and CDR2 YFSETQ. CDR3 length: 16 residues. CDR3 sequence: CASSPTGRGYTDTQYF. The CDR3 coding sequence is TGCGCCAGCAGCCCCACGGGTCGGGGATACACAGATACGCAGTATTTT.

The chain employs TRBV27 and TRBJ1-5; 7 bases align to TRBD1. The V and J ends lost 5 bases and 7 bases, in that order; junction bases with no gene match: 14. The V gene's germline CDR1 is MNHEY and CDR2 SMNVEV (reference sequence). This CDR3 comprises 16 residues. The CDR3 nucleotides read TGTGCCAGCAGTCTCACCTTGACAGGGAGGAACCAGCCCCAGCATTTT. This sequence encodes CASSLTLTGRNQPQHF.

This clonotype has a handful of counts. This chain joins TRBV3-1 and TRBJ2-1; the D gene is possibly TRBD1 (5 bases). In germline, CDR1 is LGHDT, CDR2 YNNKEL (reference sequence). The CDR3 is made up of 15 amino acids. V was pared by 3 bases and J by 4 bases, with 13 bases between. CDR3: CASSQTLTVYNEQFF. As DNA, the CDR3 is TGTGCCAGCAGCCAGACCCTGACAGTGTACAATGAGCAGTTCTTC.

This clonotype has only a few counts. This chain links TRBV7-9 with TRBJ1-6; TRBD1 agrees at 8 bases. V lost 5 bases, J lost 3 bases, and 6 bases stayed unmatched. Per germline, CDR1 SEHNR and CDR2 FQNEAQ (reference sequence). CDR3 size: 16 residues. CDR3 nucleotide sequence: TGTGCCAGCAGCCACGGGGGACAGGACTATAATTCACCCCTCCACTTT. Translation: CASSHGGQDYNSPLHF. Full variable domain (remainder filled in from reference TRBV7-9 and TRBJ1-6): DTGVSQNPRHKITKRGQNVTFRCDPISEHNRLYWYRQTLGQGPEFLTYFQNEAQLEKSRLLSDRFSAERPKGSFSTLEIQRTEQGDSAMYLCASSHGGQDYNSPLHFGNGTRLTVT.

This sequence joins TRBV9 and TRBJ2-1; D gene uncertain. V lost 0 bases to trimming and J lost 4 bases, with 5 bases between them. This CDR3 has 13 residues. The germline V gene encodes CDR1 SGDLS and CDR2 YYNGEE. CDR3 DNA: TGTGCCAGCAGCGTAGACACGTACAATGAGCAGTTCTTC. Protein: CASSVDTYNEQFF. Combining the CDR3 with reference TRBV9 and TRBJ2-1 gives the whole variable domain DSGVTQTPKHLITATGQRVTLRCSPRSGDLSVYWYQQSLDQGLQFLIQYYNGEERAKGNILERFSAQQFPDLHSELNLSSLELGDSALYFCASSVDTYNEQFFGPGTRLTVL.

Ten or more counts support this clonotype. The chain has TRBV5-1 and TRBJ2-3; 9 bases align to TRBD1. Losses at the gene ends were 2 bases for V and 6 bases for J; bases not matched to a gene: 7. CDR3 length equals 15 residues. Germline values: CDR1 SGHRS, CDR2 YFSETQ. CDR3 bases: TGCGCCAGCAGCTTCCGGGACAGGGATGCGGATACGCAGTATTTT. Amino acids: CASSFRDRDADTQYF.

This chain links TRBV11-2 with TRBJ2-5, with D perhaps matching TRBD1 or TRBD2 (5 bases each). V shed 8 bases and J shed 1 base, with 5 bases lying between them. CDR1 and CDR2 (germline): SGHAT, FQNNGV. The CDR3 contains 11 residues. CDR3 sequence: CASGTQETQYF. CDR3 DNA: TGTGCCAGCGGGACCCAAGAGACCCAGTACTTC.

This clonotype was counted only a few times. The V gene is TRBV20-1, the J gene TRBJ2-4; the match to TRBD2 covers 7 bases. The CDR3 contains 14 residues. Germline V CDR1 and CDR2: DFQATT, SNEGSKA (reference sequence). Trimming took 6 bases from V and 0 from J; bases not matched to a gene: 5. CDR3 region: CSARTSVAKNIQYF. The CDR3 DNA is TGCAGTGCGCGCACTAGCGTAGCCAAAAACATTCAGTACTTC.

V is TRBV10-3 and J is TRBJ2-1; TRBD2 matches at 11 bases. The germline V gene encodes CDR1 ENHRY and CDR2 SYGVKD. CDR3 length: 18 residues. V gave up 0 bases and J gave up 4 bases; unmatched junction bases: 8. The CDR3 sequence: CAISESLAGDLDYNEQFF. The CDR3 DNA sequence: TGTGCCATCAGTGAGTCACTAGCGGGGGACCTTGATTACAATGAGCAGTTCTTC.

The chain has TRBV12-3 or TRBV12-4 and TRBJ2-3, with D maybe TRBD2 (6 bases). This CDR3 has 15 residues. V was clipped by 3 bases and J by 4 bases, with 14 bases between them. For the CDR3, the DNA is TGTGCCAGCAGTTTGGGGACTTTTCAGGCAGATACGCAGTATTTT. Its translation: CASSLGTFQADTQYF.

V usage is TRBV29-1 and J usage is TRBJ2-2; perhaps TRBD2 as D (6 bases). The CDR3 runs to 14 residues. Per germline, CDR1 SQVTM and CDR2 ANQGSEA. V lost 6 bases and J lost 6, with 17 bases in between. Written as DNA, the CDR3 is TGCAGCGTGGGGGGAGCTTTCTATCCCGGGGAGCTGTTTTTT. Translated: CSVGGAFYPGELFF.

This clonotype was observed a few times. The CDR3: CASSQDLGEQFF. CDR3 bases: TGCGCCAGCAGCCAAGATCTTGGCGAGCAGTTCTTC. This chain links TRBV4-3 with TRBJ2-1; D ambiguous. The V end was cut by 0 bases, the J end by 10 bases, with 7 bases between. This CDR3 spans 12 amino acids. Germline CDR1 reads LGHNA; CDR2 reads YSLEER.

This chain joins TRBV4-2 and TRBJ2-3, with a tentative D call TRBD2 (6 bases). Trimming cost V 5 bases and J 4 bases, with 19 bases left between them. CDR1 LGHNA and CDR2 YNFKEQ come from the germline V gene. The CDR3 spans 16 residues. The CDR3 region is CASSSRSSAGSDTQYF. The DNA for the CDR3 is TGTGCCAGCAGCTCACGCTCTAGCGCCGGGTCAGATACGCAGTATTTT.

This clonotype was observed a few times. The gene calls are TRBV4-1 and TRBJ2-3; the match to TRBD1 covers 7 bases. CDR1 and CDR2 (germline): MGHRA, YSYEKL. This CDR3 comprises 15 residues. With V trimmed by 4 bases and J by 2 bases, 6 bases remained unmatched. The CDR3 DNA sequence: TGCGCCAGCAGCCCGACAGGGCCCCCCACAGATACGCAGTATTTT. Its protein is CASSPTGPPTDTQYF.